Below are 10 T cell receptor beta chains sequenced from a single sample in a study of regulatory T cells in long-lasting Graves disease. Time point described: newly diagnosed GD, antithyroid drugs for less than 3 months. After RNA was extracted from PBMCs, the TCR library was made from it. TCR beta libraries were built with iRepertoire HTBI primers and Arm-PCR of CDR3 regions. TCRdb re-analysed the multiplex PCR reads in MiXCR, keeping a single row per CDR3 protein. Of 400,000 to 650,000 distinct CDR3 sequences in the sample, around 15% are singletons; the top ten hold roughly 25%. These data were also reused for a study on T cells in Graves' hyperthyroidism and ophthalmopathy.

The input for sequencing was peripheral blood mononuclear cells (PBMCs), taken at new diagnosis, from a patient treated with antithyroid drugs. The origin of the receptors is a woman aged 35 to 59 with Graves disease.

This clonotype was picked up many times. The CDR3 protein is CSARDPPTYNEQFF. CDR3 nucleotides: TGCAGTGCTAGAGACCCTCCCACTTACAATGAGCAGTTCTTC. J is TRBJ2-1 and V is TRBV20-1, with D uncertain. Germline CDR1 DFQATT, CDR2 SNEGSKA (reference sequence). V was clipped by 0 bases and J by 4 bases, with 10 bases between them. The CDR3 sequence is 14 residues long.

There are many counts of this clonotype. The CDR3 loop is CAGTRDSGLGEQYF. The CDR3 bases are TGTGCCGGCACCCGGGATTCGGGGCTCGGGGAGCAGTACTTC. V is TRBV2 and J is TRBJ2-7, with D perhaps TRBD1 or TRBD2 (5 bases each). CDR3 length: 14 amino acids. Trimming pared 11 bases from V and 7 bases from J, leaving 24 bases between. Germline CDR1 and CDR2: SNHLY and FYNNEI.

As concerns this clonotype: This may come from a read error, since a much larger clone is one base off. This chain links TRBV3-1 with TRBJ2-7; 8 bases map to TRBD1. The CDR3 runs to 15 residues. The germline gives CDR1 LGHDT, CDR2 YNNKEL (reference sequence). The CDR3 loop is CVSSQDWTGTYEQYF. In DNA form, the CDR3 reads TGTGTCAGCAGCCAAGACTGGACAGGGACCTACGAGCAGTACTTC.

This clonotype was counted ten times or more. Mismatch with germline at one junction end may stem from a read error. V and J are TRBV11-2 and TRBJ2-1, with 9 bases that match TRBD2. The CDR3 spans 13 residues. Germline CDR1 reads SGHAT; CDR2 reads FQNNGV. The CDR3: CASRLAGAVEQFF. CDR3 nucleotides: TGTGCCAGCAGGTTAGCGGGGGCGGTTGAGCAGTTCTTC.

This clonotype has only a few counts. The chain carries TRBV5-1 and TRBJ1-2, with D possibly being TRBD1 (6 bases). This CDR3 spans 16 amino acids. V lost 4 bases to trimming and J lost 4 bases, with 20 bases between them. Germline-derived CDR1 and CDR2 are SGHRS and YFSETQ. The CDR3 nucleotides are TGCGCCAGCAGCGGGCGGGGGACACCCTCGGGCTATGGCTACACCTTC. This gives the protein CASSGRGTPSGYGYTF.

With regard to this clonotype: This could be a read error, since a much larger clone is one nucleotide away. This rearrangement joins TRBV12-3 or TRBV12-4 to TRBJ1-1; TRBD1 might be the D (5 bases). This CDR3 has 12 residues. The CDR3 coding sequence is TGTGCCAGCAGGCGGGATGGGACTGGAGCTTTCTTT. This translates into CASRRDGTGAFF.

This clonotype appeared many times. This chain's CDR3 is CASSYSKRRADTQYF. CDR3 nucleotide sequence: TGTGCCAGCAGTTACTCGAAGCGGAGGGCAGATACGCAGTATTTT. The chain recombines TRBV6-5 with TRBJ2-3; a possible D gene is TRBD2 (6 bases). Germline lookup yields CDR1 MNHEY and CDR2 SVGAGI. Trimming took 0 bases from V and 4 from J, leaving 11 bases between them. CDR3 length equals 15 residues.

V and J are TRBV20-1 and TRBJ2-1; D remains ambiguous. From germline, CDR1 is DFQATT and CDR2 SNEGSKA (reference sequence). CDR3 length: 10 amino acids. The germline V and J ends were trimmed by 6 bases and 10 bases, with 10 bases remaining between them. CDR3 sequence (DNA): TGCAGTGCCGCACATTACGAGCAGTTCTTC. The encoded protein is CSAAHYEQFF.

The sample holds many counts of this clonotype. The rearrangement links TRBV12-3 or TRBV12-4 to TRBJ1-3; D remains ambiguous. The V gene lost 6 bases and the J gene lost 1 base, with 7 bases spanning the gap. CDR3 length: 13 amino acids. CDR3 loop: CASREGSGNTIYF. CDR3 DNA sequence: TGTGCCAGCAGAGAAGGATCTGGAAACACCATATATTTT.

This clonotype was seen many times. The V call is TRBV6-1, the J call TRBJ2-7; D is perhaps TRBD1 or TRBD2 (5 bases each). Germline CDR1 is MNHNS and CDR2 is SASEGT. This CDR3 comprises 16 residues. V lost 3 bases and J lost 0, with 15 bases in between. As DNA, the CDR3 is TGTGCCAGCAGTGACTACTGGGGACCCAGCTCCTACGAGCAGTACTTC. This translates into CASSDYWGPSSYEQYF.